This T cell receptor (beta chain) came from a study of T cells of healthy individuals. Trimming cost V 6 bases and J 0 bases, with 12 bases left between them. CDR3 length: 14 amino acids. The germline gives CDR1 SQVTM, CDR2 ANQGSEA. This clonotype has ten or more counts. TCRdb itself ran the 5' RACE reads through MiXCR, one entry per CDR3 protein. Seen here are some 85,000 distinct CDR3 sequences, 4% to 5.5% observed once, and the top ten hold about 7.5%. The TCR originated in a female donor in good health. This chain links TRBV29-1 with TRBJ2-1; D is unresolved. DNA of the CDR3: TGCAGCGTGGAGAAGGTCAGCTCCTACAATGAGCAGTTCTTC. Translation: CSVEKVSSYNEQFF.